This TCR beta chain was sequenced in a study of T cell responses to AZD1222 COVID-19 vaccine. Findings and limits, study-wide: Spike-specific TCR repertoires showed rising breadth and depth after two AZD1222 doses. Clonal diversity may have been underestimated in mostly white British donors. Baseline seropositivity characterized only a handful of AZD1222 recipients.

Measured with immunoSEQ multiplex PCR; TCRdb has only the in-frame clones, and not every one. Of about 150,000 clones in the sample, roughly nine tenths were seen once. As for this clone: Its cognate antigen is unknown.

The CDR3 is made up of 15 amino acids. Trimming removed 3 bases from V and 1 base from J; junction bases left unmatched: 5. CDR1 is LNHDA, CDR2 SQIVND, per germline (reference sequence). The sequence was collected from an adult in good health. This chain connects TRBV19 to TRBJ2-7; the match to TRBD2 covers 8 bases. Material: peripheral blood, obtained on day 0 of AZD1222 vaccination. The CDR3 DNA reads TGTGCCAGTAGTATCCGGGGGGGCGCGTCCTACGAGCAGTACTTC. Protein product: CASSIRGGASYEQYF.